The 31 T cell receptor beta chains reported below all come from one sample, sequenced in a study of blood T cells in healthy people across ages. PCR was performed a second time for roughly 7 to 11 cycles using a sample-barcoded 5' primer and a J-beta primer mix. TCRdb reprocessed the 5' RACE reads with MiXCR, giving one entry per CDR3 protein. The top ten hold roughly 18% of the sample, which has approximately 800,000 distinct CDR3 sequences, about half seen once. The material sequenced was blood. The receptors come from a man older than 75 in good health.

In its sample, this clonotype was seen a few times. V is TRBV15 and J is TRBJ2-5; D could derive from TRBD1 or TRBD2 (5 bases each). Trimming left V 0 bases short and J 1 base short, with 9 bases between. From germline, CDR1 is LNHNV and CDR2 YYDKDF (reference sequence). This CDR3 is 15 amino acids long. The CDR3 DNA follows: TGTGCCACCAGCAGAGATACCGGGACCCAAGAGACCCAGTACTTC. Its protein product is CATSRDTGTQETQYF.

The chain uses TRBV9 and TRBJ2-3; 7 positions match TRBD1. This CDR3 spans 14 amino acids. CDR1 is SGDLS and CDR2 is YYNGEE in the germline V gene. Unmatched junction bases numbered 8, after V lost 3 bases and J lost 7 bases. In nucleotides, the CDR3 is TGTGCCAGCAGCGCGACAGGGATAGCTTATACGCAGTATTTT. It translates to CASSATGIAYTQYF.

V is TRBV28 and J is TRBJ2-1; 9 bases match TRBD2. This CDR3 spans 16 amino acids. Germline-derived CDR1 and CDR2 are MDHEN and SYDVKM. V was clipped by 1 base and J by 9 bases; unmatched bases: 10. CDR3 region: CASSLLASGAQGEQFF. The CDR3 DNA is TGTGCCAGCAGTTTATTGGCTAGCGGGGCCCAGGGTGAGCAGTTCTTC.

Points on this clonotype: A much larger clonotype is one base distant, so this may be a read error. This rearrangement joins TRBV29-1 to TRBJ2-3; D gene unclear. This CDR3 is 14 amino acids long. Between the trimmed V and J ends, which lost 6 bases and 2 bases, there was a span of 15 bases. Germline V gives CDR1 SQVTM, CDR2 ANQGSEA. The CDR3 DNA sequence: TGCAGCGTGGGGTTAAGCGTTCCCACAGATACGCAGTATTTT. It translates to CSVGLSVPTDTQYF.

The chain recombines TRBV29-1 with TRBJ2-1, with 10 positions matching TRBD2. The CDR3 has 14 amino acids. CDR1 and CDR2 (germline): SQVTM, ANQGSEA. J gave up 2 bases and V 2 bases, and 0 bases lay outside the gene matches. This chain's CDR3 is CSVESGRAYNEQFF. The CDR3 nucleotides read TGCAGCGTTGAAAGCGGGAGGGCCTACAATGAGCAGTTCTTC.

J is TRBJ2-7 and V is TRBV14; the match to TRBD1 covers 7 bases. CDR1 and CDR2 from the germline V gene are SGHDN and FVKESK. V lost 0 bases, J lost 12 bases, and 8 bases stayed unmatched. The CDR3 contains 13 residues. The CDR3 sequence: CASSQDLDRKPYF. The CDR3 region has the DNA TGTGCCAGCAGCCAAGACCTGGACAGGAAACCGTACTTC. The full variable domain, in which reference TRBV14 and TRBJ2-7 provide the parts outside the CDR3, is EAGVTQFPSHSVIEKGQTVTLRCDPISGHDNLYWYRRVMGKEIKFLLHFVKESKQDESGMPNNRFLAERTGGTYSTLKVQPAELEDSGVYFCASSQDLDRKPYFGPGTRLTVT.

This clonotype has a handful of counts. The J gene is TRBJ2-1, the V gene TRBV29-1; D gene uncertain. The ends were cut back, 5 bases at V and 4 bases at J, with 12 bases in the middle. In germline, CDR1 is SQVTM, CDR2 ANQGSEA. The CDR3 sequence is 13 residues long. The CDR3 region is CSVRELRYNEQFF. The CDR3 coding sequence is TGCAGCGTTCGTGAGCTCCGATACAATGAGCAGTTCTTC.

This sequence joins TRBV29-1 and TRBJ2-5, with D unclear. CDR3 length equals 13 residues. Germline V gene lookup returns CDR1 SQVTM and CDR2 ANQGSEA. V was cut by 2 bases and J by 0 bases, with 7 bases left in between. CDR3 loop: CSVERLDQETQYF. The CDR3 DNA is TGCAGCGTTGAACGGCTAGACCAAGAGACCCAGTACTTC.

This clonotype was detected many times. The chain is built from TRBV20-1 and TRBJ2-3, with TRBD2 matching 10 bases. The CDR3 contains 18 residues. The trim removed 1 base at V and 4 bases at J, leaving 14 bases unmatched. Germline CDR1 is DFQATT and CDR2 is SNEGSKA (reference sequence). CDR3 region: CSARGRLYSGRAPDTQYF. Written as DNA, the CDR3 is TGCAGTGCTAGAGGTCGCTTGTACAGCGGGAGGGCCCCAGATACGCAGTATTTT.

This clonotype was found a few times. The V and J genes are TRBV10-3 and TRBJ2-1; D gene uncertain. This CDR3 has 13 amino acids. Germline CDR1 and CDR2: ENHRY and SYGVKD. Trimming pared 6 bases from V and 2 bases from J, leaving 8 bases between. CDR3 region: CAIRSLAYNEQFF. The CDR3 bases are TGTGCCATCAGGTCTCTGGCCTACAATGAGCAGTTCTTC.

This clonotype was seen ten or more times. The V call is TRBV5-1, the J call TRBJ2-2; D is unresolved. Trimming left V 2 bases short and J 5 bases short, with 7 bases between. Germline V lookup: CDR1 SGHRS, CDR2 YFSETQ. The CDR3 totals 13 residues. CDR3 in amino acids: CASSFIGTGELFF. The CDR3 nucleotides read TGCGCCAGCAGCTTTATCGGGACCGGGGAGCTGTTTTTT.

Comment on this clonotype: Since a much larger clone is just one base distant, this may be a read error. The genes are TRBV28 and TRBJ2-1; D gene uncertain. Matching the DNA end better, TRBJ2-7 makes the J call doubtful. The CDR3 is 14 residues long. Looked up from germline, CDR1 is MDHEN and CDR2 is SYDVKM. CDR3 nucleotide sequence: TGTGCCAGCAGTTTTGGGCAGGCCTACAATGAGCAGTACTTC. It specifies CASSFGQAYNEQYF.

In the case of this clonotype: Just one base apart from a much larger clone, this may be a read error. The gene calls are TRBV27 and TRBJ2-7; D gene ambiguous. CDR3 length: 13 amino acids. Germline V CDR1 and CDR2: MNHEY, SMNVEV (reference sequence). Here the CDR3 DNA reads TGTCCCAGCAGTCCACTTAGCTCCTACGAGCAGTACTTC. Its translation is CPSSPLSSYEQYF.

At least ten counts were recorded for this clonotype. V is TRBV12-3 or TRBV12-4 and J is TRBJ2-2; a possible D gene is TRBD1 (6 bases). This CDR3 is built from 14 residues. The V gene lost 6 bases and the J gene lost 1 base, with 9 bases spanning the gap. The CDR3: CASRLDRNTGELFF. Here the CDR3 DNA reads TGTGCCAGCAGACTGGACAGGAACACCGGGGAGCTGTTTTTT.

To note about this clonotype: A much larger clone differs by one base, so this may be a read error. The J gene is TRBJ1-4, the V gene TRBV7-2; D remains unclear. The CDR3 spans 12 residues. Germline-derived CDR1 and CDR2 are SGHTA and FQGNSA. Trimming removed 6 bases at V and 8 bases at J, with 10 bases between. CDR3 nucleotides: TGTGCCAGCAGAGAGCAAAGCGAAAAACTGTTTTTT. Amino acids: CASREQSEKLFF.

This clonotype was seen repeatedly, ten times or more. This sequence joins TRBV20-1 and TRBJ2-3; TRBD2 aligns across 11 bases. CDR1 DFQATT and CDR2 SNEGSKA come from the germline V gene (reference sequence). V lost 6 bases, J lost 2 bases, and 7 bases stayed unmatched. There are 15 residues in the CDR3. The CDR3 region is CSAEGTSGPTDTQYF. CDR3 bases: TGCAGTGCGGAAGGGACTAGCGGTCCCACAGATACGCAGTATTTT.

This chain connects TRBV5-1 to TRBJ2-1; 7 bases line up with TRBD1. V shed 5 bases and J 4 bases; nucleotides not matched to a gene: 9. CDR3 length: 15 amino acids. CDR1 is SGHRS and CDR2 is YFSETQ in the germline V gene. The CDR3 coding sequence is TGCGCCAGCAGATCAGAGGGACAGACATACAATGAGCAGTTCTTC. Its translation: CASRSEGQTYNEQFF.

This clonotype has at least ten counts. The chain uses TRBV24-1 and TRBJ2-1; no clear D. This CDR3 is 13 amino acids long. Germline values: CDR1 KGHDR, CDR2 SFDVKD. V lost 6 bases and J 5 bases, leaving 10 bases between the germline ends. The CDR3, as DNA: TGTGCCACCAGTATTGGCCTTCACAATGAGCAGTTCTTC. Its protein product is CATSIGLHNEQFF.

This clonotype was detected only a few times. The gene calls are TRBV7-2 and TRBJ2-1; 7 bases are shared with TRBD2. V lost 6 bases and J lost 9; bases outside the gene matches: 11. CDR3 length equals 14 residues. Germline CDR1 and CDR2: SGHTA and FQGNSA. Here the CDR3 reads CASRQIGAGIEQFF. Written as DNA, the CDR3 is TGTGCCAGCAGACAAATAGGAGCGGGAATTGAGCAGTTCTTC.

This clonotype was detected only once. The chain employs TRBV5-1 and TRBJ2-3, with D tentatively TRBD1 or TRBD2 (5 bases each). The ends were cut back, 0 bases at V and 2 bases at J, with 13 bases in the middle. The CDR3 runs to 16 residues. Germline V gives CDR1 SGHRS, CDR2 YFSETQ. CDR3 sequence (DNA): TGCGCCAGCAGCTTGGGGGACGGACGTCTCACAGATACGCAGTATTTT. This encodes CASSLGDGRLTDTQYF.

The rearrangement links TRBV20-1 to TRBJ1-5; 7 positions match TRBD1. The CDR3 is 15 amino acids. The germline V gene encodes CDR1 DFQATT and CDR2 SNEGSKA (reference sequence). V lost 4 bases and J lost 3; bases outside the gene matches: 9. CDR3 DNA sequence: TGCAGTGCTAAACGCAGGGGGTTTGACAATCAGCCCCAGCATTTT. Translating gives CSAKRRGFDNQPQHF.

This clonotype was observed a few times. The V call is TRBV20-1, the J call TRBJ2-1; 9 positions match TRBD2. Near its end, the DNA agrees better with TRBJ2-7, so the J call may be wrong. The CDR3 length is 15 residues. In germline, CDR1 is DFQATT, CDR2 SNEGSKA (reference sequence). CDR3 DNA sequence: TGCAGTGCTAGTCCCGGACTAGCGCCCTACAATGAGCAGTACTTC. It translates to CSASPGLAPYNEQYF.

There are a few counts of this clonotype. The DNA of the CDR3 is TGTGCCAGCAGCCCTCCTGATCAGCCCCAGCATTTT. It yields the protein CASSPPDQPQHF. The chain recombines TRBV7-2 with TRBJ1-5, with no clear D. This CDR3 has 12 residues. Germline CDR1 and CDR2: SGHTA and FQGNSA. V was pared by 5 bases and J by 5 bases, with 7 bases between.

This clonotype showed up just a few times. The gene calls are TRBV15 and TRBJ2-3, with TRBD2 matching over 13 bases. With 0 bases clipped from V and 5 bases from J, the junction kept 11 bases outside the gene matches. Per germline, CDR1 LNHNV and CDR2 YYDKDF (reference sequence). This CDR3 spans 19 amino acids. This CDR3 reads CATSRDYYTSGRVVDTQYF. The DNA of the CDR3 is TGTGCCACCAGCAGAGATTATTACACTAGCGGGAGGGTGGTAGATACGCAGTATTTT. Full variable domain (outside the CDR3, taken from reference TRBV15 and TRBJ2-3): DAMVIQNPRYQVTQFGKPVTLSCSQTLNHNVMYWYQQKSSQAPKLLFHYYDKDFNNEADTPDNFQSRRPNTSFCFLDIRSPGLGDTAMYLCATSRDYYTSGRVVDTQYFGPGTRLTVL.

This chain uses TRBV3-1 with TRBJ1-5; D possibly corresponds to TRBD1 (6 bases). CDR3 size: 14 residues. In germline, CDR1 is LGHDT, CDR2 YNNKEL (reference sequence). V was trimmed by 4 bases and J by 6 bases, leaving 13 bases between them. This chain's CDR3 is CASSPTGSRQPQHF. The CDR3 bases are TGTGCCAGCAGCCCAACAGGGTCGCGTCAGCCCCAGCATTTT.

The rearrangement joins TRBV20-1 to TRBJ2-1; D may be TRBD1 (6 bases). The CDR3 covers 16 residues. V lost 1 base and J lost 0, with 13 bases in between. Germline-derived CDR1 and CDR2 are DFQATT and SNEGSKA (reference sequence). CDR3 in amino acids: CSARGLQGSSYNEQFF. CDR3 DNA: TGCAGTGCTAGAGGCTTACAGGGCAGCTCCTACAATGAGCAGTTCTTC.

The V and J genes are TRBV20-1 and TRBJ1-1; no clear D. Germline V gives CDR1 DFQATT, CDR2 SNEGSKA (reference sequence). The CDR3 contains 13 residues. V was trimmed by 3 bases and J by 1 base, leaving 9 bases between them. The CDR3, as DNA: TGCAGTGCTAGGGATTGGGGGAACACTGAAGCTTTCTTT. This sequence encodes CSARDWGNTEAFF.

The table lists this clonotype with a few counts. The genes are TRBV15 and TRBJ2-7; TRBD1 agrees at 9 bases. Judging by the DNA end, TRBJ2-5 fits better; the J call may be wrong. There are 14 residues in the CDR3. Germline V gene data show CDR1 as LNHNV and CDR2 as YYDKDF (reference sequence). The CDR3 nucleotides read TGTGCCACCAGCATTACAGGGGGCTTCGAGACCCAGTACTTC. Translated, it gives CATSITGGFETQYF.

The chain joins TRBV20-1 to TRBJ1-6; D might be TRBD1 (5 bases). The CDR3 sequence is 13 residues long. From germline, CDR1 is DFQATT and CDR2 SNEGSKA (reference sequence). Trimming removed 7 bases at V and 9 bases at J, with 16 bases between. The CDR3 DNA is TGCAGTGGAATTGGGGGGTCGGGTTCACCCCTCCACTTT. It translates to CSGIGGSGSPLHF.

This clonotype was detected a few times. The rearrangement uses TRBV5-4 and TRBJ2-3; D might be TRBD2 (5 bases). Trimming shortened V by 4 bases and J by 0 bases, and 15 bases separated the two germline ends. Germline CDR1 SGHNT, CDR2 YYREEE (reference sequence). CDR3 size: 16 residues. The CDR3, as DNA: TGTGCCAGCAGCACCGGCCGGGGTTATAGCACAGATACGCAGTATTTT. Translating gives CASSTGRGYSTDTQYF.

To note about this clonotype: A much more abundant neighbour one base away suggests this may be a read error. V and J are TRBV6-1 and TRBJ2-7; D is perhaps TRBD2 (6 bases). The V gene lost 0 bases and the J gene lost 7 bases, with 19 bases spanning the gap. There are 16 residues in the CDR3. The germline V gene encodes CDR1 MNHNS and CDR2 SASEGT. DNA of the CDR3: TGTGCCAGCAGTGAAGCGCGGGGCTTTTCCTACAATGAGCAGTACTTC. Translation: CASSEARGFSYNEQYF.